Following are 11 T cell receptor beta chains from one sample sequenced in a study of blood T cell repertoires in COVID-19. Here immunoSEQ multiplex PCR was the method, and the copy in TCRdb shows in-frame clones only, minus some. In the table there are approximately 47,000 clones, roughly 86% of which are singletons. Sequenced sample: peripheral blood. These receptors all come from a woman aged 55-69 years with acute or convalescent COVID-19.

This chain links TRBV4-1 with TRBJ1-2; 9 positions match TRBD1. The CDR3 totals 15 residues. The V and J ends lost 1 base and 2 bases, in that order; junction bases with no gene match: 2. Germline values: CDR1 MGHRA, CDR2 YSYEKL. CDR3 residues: CASSQGTGDNYGYTF. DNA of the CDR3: TGCGCCAGCAGCCAAGGGACAGGGGACAACTATGGCTACACCTTC.

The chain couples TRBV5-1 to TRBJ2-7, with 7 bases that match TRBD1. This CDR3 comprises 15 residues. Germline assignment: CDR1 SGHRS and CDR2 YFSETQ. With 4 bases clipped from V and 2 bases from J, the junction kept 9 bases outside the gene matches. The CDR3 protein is CASSQGQQRPYEQYF. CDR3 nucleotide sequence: TGCGCCAGCAGCCAGGGACAGCAGCGTCCCTACGAGCAGTACTTC. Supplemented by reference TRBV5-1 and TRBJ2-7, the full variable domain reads KAGVTQTPRYLIKTRGQQVTLSCSPISGHRSVSWYQQTPGQGLQFLFEYFSETQRNKGNFPGRFSGRQFSNSRSEMNVSTLELGDSALYLCASSQGQQRPYEQYFGPGTRLTVT.

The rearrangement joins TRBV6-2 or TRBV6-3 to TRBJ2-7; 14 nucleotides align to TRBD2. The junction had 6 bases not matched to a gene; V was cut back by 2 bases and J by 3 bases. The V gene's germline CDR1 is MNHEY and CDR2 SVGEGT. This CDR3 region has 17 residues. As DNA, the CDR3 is TGTGCCAGCAGTTACCCGTCGACTAGCGGGGGGGTCTACGAGCAGTACTTC. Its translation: CASSYPSTSGGVYEQYF.

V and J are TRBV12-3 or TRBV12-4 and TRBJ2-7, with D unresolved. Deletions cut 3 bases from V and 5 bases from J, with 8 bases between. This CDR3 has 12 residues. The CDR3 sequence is CASSFSRHEQYF. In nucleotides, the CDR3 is TGTGCCAGCAGTTTTTCCAGGCACGAGCAGTACTTC.

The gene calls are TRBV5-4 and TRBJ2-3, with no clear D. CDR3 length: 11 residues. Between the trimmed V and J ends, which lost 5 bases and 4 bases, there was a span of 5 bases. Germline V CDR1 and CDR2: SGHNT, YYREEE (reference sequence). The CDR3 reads CASRAPDTQYF. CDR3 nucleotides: TGTGCCAGCAGGGCCCCAGATACGCAGTATTTT.

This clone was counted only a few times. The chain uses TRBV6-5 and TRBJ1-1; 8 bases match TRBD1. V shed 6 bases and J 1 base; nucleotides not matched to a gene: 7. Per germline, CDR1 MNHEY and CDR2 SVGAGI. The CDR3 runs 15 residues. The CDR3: CASRRPGQANTEAFF. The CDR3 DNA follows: TGTGCCAGCAGACGGCCGGGACAGGCGAACACTGAAGCTTTCTTT.

The CDR3 DNA follows: TGCGCCAGCGCGAAACTAGCGGGAGGCGCCTACGAGCAGTACTTC. This gives the protein CASAKLAGGAYEQYF. The chain joins TRBV5-1 to TRBJ2-7; 12 bases match TRBD2. The CDR3 runs 15 residues. J was trimmed by 2 bases and V by 7 bases; bases with no gene match: 7. In germline, CDR1 is SGHRS, CDR2 YFSETQ.

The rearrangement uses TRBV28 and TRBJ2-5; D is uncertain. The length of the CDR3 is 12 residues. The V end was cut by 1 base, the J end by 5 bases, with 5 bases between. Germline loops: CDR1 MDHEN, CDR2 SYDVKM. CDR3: CASSLFAETQYF. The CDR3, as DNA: TGTGCCAGCAGTTTATTCGCGGAGACCCAGTACTTC. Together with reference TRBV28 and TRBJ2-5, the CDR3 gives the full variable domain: DVKVTQSSRYLVKRTGEKVFLECVQDMDHENMFWYRQDPGLGLRLIYFSYDVKMKEKGDIPEGYSVSREKKERFSLILESASTNQTSMYLCASSLFAETQYFGPGTRLLVL.

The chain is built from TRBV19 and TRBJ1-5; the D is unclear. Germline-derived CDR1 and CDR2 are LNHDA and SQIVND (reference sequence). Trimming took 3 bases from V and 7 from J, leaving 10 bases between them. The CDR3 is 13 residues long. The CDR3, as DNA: TGTGCCAGTAGTATCGCCCACTTGCAGCCCCAGCATTTT. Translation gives CASSIAHLQPQHF.

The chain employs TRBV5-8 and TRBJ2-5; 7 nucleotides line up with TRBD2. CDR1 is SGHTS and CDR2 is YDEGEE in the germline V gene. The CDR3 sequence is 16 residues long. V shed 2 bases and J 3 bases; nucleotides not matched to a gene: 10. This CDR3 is CASSFGTGGRKETQYF. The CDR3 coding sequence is TGTGCCAGCAGCTTCGGGACCGGGGGGAGGAAAGAGACCCAGTACTTC.

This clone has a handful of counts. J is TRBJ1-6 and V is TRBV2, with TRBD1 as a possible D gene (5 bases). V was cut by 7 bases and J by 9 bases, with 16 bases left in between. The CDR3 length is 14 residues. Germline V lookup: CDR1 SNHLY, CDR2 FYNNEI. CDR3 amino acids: CASIESGNRSPLHF. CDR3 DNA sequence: TGTGCCAGCATTGAGTCAGGGAATCGTTCACCCCTCCACTTT.